This T cell receptor beta chain was found in a study of T cell repertoires in cytomegalovirus infection (dated by TCRdb to the late 2010s). About the investigation overall: Recently identified HLA-C-restricted CMV epitopes, whose presentation resists viral immunomodulation, were targeted by peptide stimulations together with well-studied HLA-B-restricted epitopes. Donor HLA type was relevant to the analysis, as public TCR beta signatures indicated carriage of CMV infection together with the matching HLA type. Here is what the overall study found, with its caveats: In both this cohort and an independent roughly 350-donor cohort, the cumulative frequency of public TCR beta family members distinguished carriers of CMV infection plus the relevant HLA type. The ex vivo response was dominated by HLA-C-restricted CMV-specific TCR beta clonotypes, and the single most frequent clonotype in two of eight donors was supplied by these HLA-C-restricted clonotypes.

The germline V gene (reference sequence) specifies SGHNT as CDR1 and YYREEE as CDR2. The CDR3 starts with the cysteine, ends with the phenylalanine, and has 14 residues. Solely the CDR3 DNA is kept, with 42 bases framed from the first base. V is shortened by 4 bases, J by 4 bases, and the region joining them spans 14 bases. These reads were obtained on an Illumina HiSeq 1500. TCRdb applied fastp at Q25 and MiXCR to the public reads, then kept only in-frame beta chains. Each CDR3 protein gets just one entry, which takes the most common genes and DNA from the rows behind it. This sample gives some 130,000 distinct CDR3 sequences in total; roughly 32% of them show up just once. About 50% of the sample rests with the top ten. The treatment or condition label, read with the paper, signifies: in vitro stimulation with specific CMV peptide epitopes to enrich CMV-specific T cells. This clonotype was counted at least ten times. Its antigen has not been determined. No much larger clone is present one base from it, and per-base qualities are unavailable.

The sequence was collected from a human donor in good health (CMV status not recorded). Some clones in this sample may be carry-over from other donors' samples. The sequencing here drew on CD8+ T cells from cultured PBMCs, taken from culture after CMV antigen stimulation. The V and J genes are TRBV5-4 and TRBJ1-1; there is no confident call for the D gene. The encoded CDR3 is CASSTARRATEAFF. The nucleotide sequence is given as TGTGCCAGCAGCACGGCGCGCCGGGCCACTGAAGCTTTCTTT.